This TCR beta chain was obtained from a study of T cell repertoires in cytomegalovirus infection. Across the whole study: CMV infection plus the matching HLA type was flagged by public TCR beta signatures.

The length of the CDR3 is 15 residues. Germline V gene lookup returns CDR1 MNHEY and CDR2 SVGEGT. V lost 6 bases and J lost 3, with 15 bases in between. General study points: Within the response measured ex vivo, HLA-C-restricted CMV-specific TCR beta clonotypes were dominant. Carriers of CMV plus the relevant HLA were identified by cumulative public TCR beta family frequency.

A remark on this clonotype: Its antigen remains unidentified.

TCRdb reprocessed the reads with MiXCR, giving one entry per CDR3 protein. The sample has about 330,000 distinct CDR3 sequences, nearly 35% seen once. The specimen was cultured PBMCs, collected from culture after CMV antigen stimulation. The V call is TRBV6-2 or TRBV6-3, the J call TRBJ1-5; D uncertain. This receptor was identified in a human donor in good health (CMV status not recorded). Some clones in this sample may be carry-over from other donors' samples. The CDR3 nucleotides are TGTGCCAGCAGCTACGGGCGGTATGACAATCAGCCCCAGCATTTT. Amino acid sequence: CASSYGRYDNQPQHF.